This TCR beta chain was recovered during a study of blood T cell repertoires in COVID-19. Study in general: Spain, Italy and the United States supplied samples that represented acute and convalescent COVID-19.

TCRdb's table, derived via immunoSEQ multiplex PCR, lists solely in-frame clones and lacks some. This sample yields 65,000 to 95,000 clones, of which roughly 78% are seen a single time; 36% belongs to the top ten. In Seattle, patients joined the study during active infection and were tracked longitudinally. CDR1 KGHSH and CDR2 LQKENI come from the germline V gene. Trimming removed 2 bases from V and 7 bases from J; junction bases left unmatched: 6. The CDR3 is 15 amino acids. V is TRBV18 and J is TRBJ2-3; TRBD2 agrees at 10 bases. The sequencing sample was made of peripheral blood. This sequence was found in a man in his sixties with COVID-19, enrolled during active disease. The CDR3: CASSPTSGESNTQYF. The CDR3 DNA is TGTGCCAGCTCACCAACTAGCGGGGAGAGTAATACGCAGTATTTT.